This T cell receptor beta chain was identified in a study of identical twins. Study-level findings and limits: Abundant beta clonotypes from cord blood had fewer insertions, unlike memory repertoires, which showed none. Models came in too low on out-of-frame TCR alpha sharing in monozygotic twins.

In its sample, this clonotype was seen many times. Antigen unknown. Per the germline V gene, CDR1 is LGHNA and CDR2 is YNFKEQ. Trimming cost V 5 bases and J 0 bases; bases outside gene matches: 4. This CDR3 has 16 amino acids. The cDNA had a unique molecular identifier and a template-switch universal primer site. TCRdb used MiXCR to reprocess the 5' RACE reads, holding one entry per CDR3 protein. The data show approximately 260,000 distinct CDR3 sequences, approximately 8.3% seen once. Each donor (without exception) was a healthy Caucasian. This sample also appeared in a second study, on yellow fever vaccine responses in identical twins.

This sequence joins TRBV4-2 and TRBJ2-6; 7 nucleotides align to TRBD2. This clonotype was obtained from a woman aged 18-29 years in good health. Sequenced input: CD8+ T cells sorted from blood. This CDR3 reads CASSGGGFSGANVLTF. Written as DNA, the CDR3 is TGTGCCAGCAGCGGGGGGGGATTCTCTGGGGCCAACGTCCTGACTTTC.